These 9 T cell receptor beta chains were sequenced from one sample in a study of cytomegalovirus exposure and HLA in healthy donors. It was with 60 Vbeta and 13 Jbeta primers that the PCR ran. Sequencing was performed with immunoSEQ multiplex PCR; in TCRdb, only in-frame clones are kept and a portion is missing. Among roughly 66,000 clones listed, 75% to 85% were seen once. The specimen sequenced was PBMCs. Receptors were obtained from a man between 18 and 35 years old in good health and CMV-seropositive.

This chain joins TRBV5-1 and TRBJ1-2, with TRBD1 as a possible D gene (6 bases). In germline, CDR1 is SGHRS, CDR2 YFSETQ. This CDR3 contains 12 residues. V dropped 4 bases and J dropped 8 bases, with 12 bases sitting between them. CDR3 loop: CASSTRGHGYTF. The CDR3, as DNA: TGCGCCAGCAGCACCAGGGGTCACGGCTACACCTTC.

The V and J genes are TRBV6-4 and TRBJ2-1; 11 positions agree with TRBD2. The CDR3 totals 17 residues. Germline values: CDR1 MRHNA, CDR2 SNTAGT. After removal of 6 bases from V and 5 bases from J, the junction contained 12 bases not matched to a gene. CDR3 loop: CASRMFRFSGRDNEQFF. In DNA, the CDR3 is TGTGCCAGCAGGATGTTCAGGTTTAGCGGGAGGGACAATGAGCAGTTCTTC.

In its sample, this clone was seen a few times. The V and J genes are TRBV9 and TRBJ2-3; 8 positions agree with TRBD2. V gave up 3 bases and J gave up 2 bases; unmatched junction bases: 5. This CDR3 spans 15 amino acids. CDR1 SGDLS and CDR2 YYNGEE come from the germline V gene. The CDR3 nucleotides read TGTGCCAGCAGCGCTGGGACTAGTCACACAGATACGCAGTATTTT. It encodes CASSAGTSHTDTQYF.

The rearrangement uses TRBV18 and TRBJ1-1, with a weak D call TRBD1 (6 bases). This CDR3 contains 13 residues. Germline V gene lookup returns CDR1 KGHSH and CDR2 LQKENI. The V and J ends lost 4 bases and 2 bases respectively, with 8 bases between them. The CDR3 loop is CASSRTDNTEAFF. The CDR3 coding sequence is TGTGCCAGCTCACGGACAGACAACACTGAAGCTTTCTTT. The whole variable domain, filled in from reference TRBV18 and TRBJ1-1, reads NAGVMQNPRHLVRRRGQEARLRCSPMKGHSHVYWYRQLPEEGLKFMVYLQKENIIDESGMPKERFSAEFPKEGPSILRIQQVVRGDSAAYFCASSRTDNTEAFFGQGTRLTVV.

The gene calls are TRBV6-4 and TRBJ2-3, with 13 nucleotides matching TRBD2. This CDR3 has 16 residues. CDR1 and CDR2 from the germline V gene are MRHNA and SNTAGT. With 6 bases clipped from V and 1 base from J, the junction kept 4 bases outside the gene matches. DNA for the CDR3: TGTGCCAGCAGCCACGGGACTAGCGGGGGCACAGATACGCAGTATTTT. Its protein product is CASSHGTSGGTDTQYF.

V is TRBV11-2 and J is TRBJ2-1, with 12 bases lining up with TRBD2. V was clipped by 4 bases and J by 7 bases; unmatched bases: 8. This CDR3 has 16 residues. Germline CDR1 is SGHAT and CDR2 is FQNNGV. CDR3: CASSSSPSGRVNEQFF. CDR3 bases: TGTGCCAGCAGCTCCTCCCCTAGCGGGAGGGTTAATGAGCAGTTCTTC.

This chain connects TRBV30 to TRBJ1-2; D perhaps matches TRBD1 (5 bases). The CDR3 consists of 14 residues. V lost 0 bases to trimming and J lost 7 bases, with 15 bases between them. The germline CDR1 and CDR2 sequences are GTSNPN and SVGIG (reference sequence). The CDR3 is CAWSVQLGQGGYTF. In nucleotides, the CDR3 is TGTGCCTGGAGTGTACAACTCGGGCAGGGTGGCTACACCTTC.

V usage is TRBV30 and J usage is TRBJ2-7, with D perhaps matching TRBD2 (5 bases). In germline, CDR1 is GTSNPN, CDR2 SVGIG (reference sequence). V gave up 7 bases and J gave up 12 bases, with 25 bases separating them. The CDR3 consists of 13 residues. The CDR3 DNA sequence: TGTGCCTCCTCAATAGCGACCTCCTTGGGAAGGTACTTC. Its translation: CASSIATSLGRYF.

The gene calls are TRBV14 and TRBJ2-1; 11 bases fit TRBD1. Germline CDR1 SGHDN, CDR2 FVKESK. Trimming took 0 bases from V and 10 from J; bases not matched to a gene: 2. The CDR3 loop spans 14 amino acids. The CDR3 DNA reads TGTGCCAGCAGCCAAGATCGGGACAGGGGGGAGCAGTTCTTC. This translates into CASSQDRDRGEQFF.